This T cell receptor (beta chain) was found in a study of T cells in Graves' hyperthyroidism and ophthalmopathy. Study observations and caveats: Researchers found most expanded thyroid clonotypes above 0.001 in blood as well.

Remarks on this clonotype: The antigen remains unidentified.

After removal of 8 bases from V and 5 bases from J, the junction contained 14 bases not matched to a gene. Germline V lookup: CDR1 MNHNS, CDR2 SASEGT. The CDR3 runs to 15 residues. The investigators amplified TCR beta CDR3 regions from RNA transcripts. Initially, a first-round RT-PCR of the TCR CDR3 employed the HTBI primer set. TCRdb itself ran the multiplex PCR reads through MiXCR, one entry per CDR3 protein. The repertoire holds about 400,000 distinct CDR3 sequences, with less than 20% as singletons. Diagnosis relied on clinical symptoms, serum thyroxine and TRAb, thyroid ultrasound and orbital computed tomography.

V usage is TRBV6-1 and J usage is TRBJ2-7; the match to TRBD1 covers 8 bases. Source material: blood. The origin of this receptor is a woman aged 18 to 35 with Graves' hyperthyroidism. The DNA for the CDR3 is TGTGCCAGCTCAGGGATGGCCAGGGGGCTTCACGAGCAGTACTTC. This sequence encodes CASSGMARGLHEQYF.